This T cell receptor beta chain is from a study of type 1 regulatory T cells. Study as a whole: T-allo10 is an in vitro-generated, Tr1-enriched CD4 T cell product specific for alloantigen.

Study-wide findings and caveats: Compared with non-type 1 regulatory T cells, type 1 regulatory T cells showed a more restricted TCR repertoire.

In this sample, this clonotype turned up once. Antigen unknown. V dropped 5 bases and J dropped 4 bases, with 15 bases sitting between them. This CDR3 is 15 amino acids long. Germline CDR1 is MNHEY and CDR2 is SMNVEV (reference sequence). Via MiXCR, TCRdb re-called the reads, giving one row per CDR3 protein. Of several thousand distinct CDR3 sequences in the sample, more than 30% were seen once. The sample comprised cultured type 1 regulatory T (Tr1) cells, either the whole culture or a sorted fraction (not recorded which). This clonotype was sampled from a human donor in good health. V usage is TRBV27 and J usage is TRBJ2-4, with D possibly TRBD1 on 7 matching bases. CDR3 DNA sequence: TGTGCCAGCAGTCTCCAGGGGGGCTTAAAAAACATTCAGTACTTC. Protein product: CASSLQGGLKNIQYF.